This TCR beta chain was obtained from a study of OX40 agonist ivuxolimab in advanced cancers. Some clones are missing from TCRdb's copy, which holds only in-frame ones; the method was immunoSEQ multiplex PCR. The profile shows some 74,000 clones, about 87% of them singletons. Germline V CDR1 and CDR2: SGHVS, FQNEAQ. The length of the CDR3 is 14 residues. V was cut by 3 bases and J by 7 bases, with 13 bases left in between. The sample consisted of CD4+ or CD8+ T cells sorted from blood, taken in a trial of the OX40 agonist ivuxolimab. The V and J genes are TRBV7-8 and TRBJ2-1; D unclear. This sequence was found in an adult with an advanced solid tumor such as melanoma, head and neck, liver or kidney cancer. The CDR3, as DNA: TGTGCCAGCAGCTTCGGTGCCCGTTCTAATGAGCAGTTCTTC. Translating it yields CASSFGARSNEQFF.